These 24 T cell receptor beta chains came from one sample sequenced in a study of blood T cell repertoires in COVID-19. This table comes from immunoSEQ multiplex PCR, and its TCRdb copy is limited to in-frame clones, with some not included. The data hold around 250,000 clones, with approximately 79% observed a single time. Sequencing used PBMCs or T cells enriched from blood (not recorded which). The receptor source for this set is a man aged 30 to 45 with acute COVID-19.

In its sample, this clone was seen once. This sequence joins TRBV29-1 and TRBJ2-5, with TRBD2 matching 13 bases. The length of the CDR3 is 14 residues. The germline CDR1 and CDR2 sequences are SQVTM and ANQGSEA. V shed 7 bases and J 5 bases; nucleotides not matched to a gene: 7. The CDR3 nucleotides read TGCAGCGCCCGGACTAGCGGGAGTCGGGAGACCCAGTACTTC. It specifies CSARTSGSRETQYF.

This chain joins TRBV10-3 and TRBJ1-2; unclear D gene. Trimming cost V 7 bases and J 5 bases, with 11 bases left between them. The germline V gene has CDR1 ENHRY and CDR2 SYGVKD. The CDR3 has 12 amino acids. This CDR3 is CAITGRGYGYTF. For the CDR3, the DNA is TGTGCCATCACAGGACGCGGGTATGGCTACACCTTC.

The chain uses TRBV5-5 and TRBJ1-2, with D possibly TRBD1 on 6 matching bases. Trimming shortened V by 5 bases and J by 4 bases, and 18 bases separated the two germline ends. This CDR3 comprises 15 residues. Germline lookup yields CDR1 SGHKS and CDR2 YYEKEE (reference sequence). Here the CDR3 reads CASSPQQGVGYGYTF. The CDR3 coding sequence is TGTGCCAGCAGTCCTCAACAGGGCGTTGGCTATGGCTACACCTTC.

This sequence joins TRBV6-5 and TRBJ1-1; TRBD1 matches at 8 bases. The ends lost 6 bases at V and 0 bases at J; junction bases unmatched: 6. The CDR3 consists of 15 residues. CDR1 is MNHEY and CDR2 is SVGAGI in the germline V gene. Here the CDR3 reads CASSPDRALNTEAFF. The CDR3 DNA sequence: TGTGCCAGCAGCCCGGACAGGGCTTTGAACACTGAAGCTTTCTTT.

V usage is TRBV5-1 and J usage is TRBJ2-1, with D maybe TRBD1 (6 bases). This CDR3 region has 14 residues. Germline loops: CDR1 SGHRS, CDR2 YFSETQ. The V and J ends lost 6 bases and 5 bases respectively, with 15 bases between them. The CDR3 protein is CASTRGSPDNEQFF. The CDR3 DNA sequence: TGCGCCAGCACAAGGGGGTCCCCCGACAATGAGCAGTTCTTC.

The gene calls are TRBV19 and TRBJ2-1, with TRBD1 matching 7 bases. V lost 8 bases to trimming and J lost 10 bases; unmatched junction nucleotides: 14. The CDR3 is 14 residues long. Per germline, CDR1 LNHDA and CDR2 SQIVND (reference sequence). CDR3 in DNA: TGTGCCAGTGGACTGGGACAGTCACATCACGAGCAGTTCTTC. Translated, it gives CASGLGQSHHEQFF.

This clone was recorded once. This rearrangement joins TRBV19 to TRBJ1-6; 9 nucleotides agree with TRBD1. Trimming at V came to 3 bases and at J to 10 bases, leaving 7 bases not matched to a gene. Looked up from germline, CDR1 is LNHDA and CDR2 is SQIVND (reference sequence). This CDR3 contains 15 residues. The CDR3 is CASSIPGQGGSPLHF. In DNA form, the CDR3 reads TGTGCCAGTAGTATCCCGGGACAGGGAGGGTCACCCCTCCACTTT.

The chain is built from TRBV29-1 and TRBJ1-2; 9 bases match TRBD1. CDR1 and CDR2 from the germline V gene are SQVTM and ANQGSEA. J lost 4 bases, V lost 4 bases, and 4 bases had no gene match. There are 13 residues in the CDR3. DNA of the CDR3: TGCAGCGTTGGGGACAGGGCCTCCTATGGCTACACCTTC. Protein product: CSVGDRASYGYTF.

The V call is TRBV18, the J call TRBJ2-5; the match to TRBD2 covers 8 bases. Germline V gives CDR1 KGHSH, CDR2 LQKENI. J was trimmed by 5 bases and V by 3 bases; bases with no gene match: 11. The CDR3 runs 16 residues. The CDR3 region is CASSPNVAGTHETQYF. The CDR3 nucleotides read TGTGCCAGCTCACCTAACGTAGCGGGAACGCATGAGACCCAGTACTTC.

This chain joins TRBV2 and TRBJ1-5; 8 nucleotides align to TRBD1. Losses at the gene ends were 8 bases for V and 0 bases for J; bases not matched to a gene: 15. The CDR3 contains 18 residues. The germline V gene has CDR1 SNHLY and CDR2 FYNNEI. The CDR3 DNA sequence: TGTGCCAGCTCCCTTTTAAGGACAGGGAGAAATAGCAATCAGCCCCAGCATTTT. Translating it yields CASSLLRTGRNSNQPQHF.

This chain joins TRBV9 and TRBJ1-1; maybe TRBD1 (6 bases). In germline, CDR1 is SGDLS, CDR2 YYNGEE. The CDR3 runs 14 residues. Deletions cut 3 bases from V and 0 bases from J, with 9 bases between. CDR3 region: CASSGQVLNTEAFF. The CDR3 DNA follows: TGTGCCAGCAGCGGACAGGTCTTGAACACTGAAGCTTTCTTT. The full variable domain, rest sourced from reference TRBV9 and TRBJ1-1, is DSGVTQTPKHLITATGQRVTLRCSPRSGDLSVYWYQQSLDQGLQFLIQYYNGEERAKGNILERFSAQQFPDLHSELNLSSLELGDSALYFCASSGQVLNTEAFFGQGTRLTVV.

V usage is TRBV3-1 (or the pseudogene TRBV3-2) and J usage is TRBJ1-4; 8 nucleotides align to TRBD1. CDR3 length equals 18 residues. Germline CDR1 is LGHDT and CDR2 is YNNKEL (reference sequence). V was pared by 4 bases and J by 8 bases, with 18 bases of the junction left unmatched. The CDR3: CASSRRGATGEKGEKLFF. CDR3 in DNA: TGTGCCAGCAGCCGAAGGGGGGCGACAGGGGAAAAAGGAGAAAAACTGTTTTTT.

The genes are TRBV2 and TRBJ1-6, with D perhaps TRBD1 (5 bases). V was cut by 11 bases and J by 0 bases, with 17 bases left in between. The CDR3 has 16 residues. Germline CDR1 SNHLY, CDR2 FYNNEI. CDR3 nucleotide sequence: TGTGCCGGGGGGGGTACCTCGATCTCCTATAATTCACCCCTCCACTTT. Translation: CAGGGTSISYNSPLHF.

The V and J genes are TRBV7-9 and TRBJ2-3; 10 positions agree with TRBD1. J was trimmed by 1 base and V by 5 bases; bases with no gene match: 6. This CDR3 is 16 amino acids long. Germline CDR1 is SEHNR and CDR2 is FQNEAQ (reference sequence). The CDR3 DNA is TGTGCCAGCAGCATACGACAGGGGGCAGGCACAGATACGCAGTATTTT. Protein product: CASSIRQGAGTDTQYF.

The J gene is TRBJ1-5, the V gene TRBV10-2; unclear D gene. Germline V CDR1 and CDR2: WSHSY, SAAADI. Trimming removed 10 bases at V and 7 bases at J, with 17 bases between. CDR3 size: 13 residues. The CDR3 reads CATLRVAGQPQHF. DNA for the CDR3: TGCGCCACCCTACGTGTGGCGGGCCAGCCCCAGCATTTT.

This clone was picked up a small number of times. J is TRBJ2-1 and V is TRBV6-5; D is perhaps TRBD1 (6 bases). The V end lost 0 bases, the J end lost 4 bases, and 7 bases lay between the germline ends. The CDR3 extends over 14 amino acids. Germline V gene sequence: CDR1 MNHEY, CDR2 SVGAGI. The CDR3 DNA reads TGTGCCAGCAGTTACTCCGGACAGTACAATGAGCAGTTCTTC. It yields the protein CASSYSGQYNEQFF.

The DNA of the CDR3 is TGCGCCAGCAGCCAAGATTTATCGCAGGAGGGTCAGCCCCAGCATTTT. Encoded protein: CASSQDLSQEGQPQHF. The V call is TRBV4-3, the J call TRBJ1-5; D is unclear. V lost 0 bases, J lost 6 bases, and 15 bases lay in between. The CDR3 has 16 residues. Per germline, CDR1 LGHNA and CDR2 YSLEER.

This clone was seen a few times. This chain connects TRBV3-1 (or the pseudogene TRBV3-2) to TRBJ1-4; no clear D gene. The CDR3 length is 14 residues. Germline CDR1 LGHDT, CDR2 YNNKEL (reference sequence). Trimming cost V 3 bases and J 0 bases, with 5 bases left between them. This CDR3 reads CASSQAATNEKLFF. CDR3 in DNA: TGTGCCAGCAGCCAGGCCGCAACTAATGAAAAACTGTTTTTT.

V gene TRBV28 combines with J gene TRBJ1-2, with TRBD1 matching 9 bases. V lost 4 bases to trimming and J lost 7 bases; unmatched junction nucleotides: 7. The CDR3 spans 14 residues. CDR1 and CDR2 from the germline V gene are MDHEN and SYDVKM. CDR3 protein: CASSSAGTGPGYTF. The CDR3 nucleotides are TGTGCCAGCAGTTCAGCCGGGACAGGGCCTGGCTACACCTTC.

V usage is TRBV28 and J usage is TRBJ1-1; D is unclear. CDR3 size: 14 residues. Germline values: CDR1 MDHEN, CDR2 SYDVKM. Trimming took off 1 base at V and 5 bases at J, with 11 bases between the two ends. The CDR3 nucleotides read TGTGCCAGCAGTTTATTGGGTGTGAGGACTGAAGCTTTCTTT. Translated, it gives CASSLLGVRTEAFF.

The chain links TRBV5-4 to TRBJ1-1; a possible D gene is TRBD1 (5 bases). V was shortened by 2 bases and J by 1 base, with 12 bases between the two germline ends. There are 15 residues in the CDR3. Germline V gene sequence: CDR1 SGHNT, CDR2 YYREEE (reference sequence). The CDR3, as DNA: TGTGCCAGCAGCTTTGCAACAGACAGGAACACTGAAGCTTTCTTT. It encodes CASSFATDRNTEAFF.

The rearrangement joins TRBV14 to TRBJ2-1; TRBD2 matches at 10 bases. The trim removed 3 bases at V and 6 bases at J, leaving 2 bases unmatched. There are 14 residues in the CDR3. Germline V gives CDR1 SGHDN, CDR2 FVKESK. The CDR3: CASSHKREGNEQFF. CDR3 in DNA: TGTGCCAGCAGCCACAAGCGGGAGGGCAATGAGCAGTTCTTC.

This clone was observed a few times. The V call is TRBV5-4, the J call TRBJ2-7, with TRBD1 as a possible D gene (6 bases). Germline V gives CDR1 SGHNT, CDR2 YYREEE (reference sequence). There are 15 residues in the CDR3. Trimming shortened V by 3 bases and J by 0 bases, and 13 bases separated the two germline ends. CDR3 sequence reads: CASSSQGLSSYEQYV. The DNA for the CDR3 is TGTGCCAGCAGCTCACAGGGTTTAAGCTCCTACGAGCAGTACGTC.

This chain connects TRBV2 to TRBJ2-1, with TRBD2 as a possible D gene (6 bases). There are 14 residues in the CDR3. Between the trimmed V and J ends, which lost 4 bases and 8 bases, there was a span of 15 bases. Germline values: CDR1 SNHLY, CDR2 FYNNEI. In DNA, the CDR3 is TGTGCCAGCAGTGGGGACTTGCCTCTGGATGAGCAGTTCTTC. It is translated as CASSGDLPLDEQFF.